A single sample is the source of the 20 T cell receptor beta chains below, sequenced in a study of Graves' ophthalmopathy and Graves' hyperthyroidism. RNA transcripts yielded amplified TCR beta CDR3 regions. HTBI primers served in a first-round RT-PCR, which a second-round multiplex PCR followed. TCRdb reprocessed the multiplex PCR reads via MiXCR and lists one record per CDR3 protein. The profile shows around 1,200,000 distinct CDR3 sequences, 35% to 45% of them singletons. Input material: peripheral blood or thyroid tissue (not recorded which). These receptors all come from an adult man with Graves' hyperthyroidism.

This clonotype was seen ten or more times. Compared with germline, one end of the junction differs, possibly owing to a read error. The gene calls are TRBV4-1 and TRBJ2-5; D not certain. This CDR3 is 12 amino acids long. The germline CDR1 and CDR2 sequences are MGHRA and YSYEKL. The CDR3 is CASSQEGETQYF. CDR3 nucleotide sequence: TGTGCCAGCAGCCAAGAAGGGGAGACCCAGTACTTC.

This clonotype was observed at least ten times. The rearrangement links TRBV5-5 to TRBJ1-1; 8 bases align to TRBD1. The junction had 5 bases not matched to a gene; V was cut back by 4 bases and J by 0 bases. The CDR3 runs 15 residues. Germline V lookup: CDR1 SGHKS, CDR2 YYEKEE (reference sequence). CDR3 nucleotides: TGTGCCAGCAGCCTGACGGACAGGGTGAACACTGAAGCTTTCTTT. Encoded protein: CASSLTDRVNTEAFF. Full variable domain (rest looked up from reference TRBV5-5 and TRBJ1-1): DAGVTQSPTHLIKTRGQQVTLRCSPISGHKSVSWYQQVLGQGPQFIFQYYEKEERGRGNFPDRFSARQFPNYSSELNVNALLLGDSALYLCASSLTDRVNTEAFFGQGTRLTVV.

This clonotype was observed at least ten times. V usage is TRBV9 and J usage is TRBJ1-4; a possible D gene is TRBD1 (5 bases). CDR3 length: 18 residues. From germline, CDR1 is SGDLS and CDR2 YYNGEE. Trimming removed 0 bases at V and 1 base at J, with 16 bases between. The CDR3 region has the DNA TGTGCCAGCAGCGTAGGACCAGTCGGCAGGGAAACTAATGAAAAACTGTTTTTT. Amino acid sequence: CASSVGPVGRETNEKLFF.

This clonotype was counted a few times. The gene calls are TRBV19 and TRBJ2-7; tentative D call: TRBD2 (6 bases). In germline, CDR1 is LNHDA, CDR2 SQIVND (reference sequence). Trimming took 3 bases from V and 4 from J, leaving 19 bases between them. This CDR3 comprises 16 residues. The CDR3 coding sequence is TGTGCCAGTAGTATCTACCCGTGGCGGGACCTTTACGAGCAGTACTTC. Its protein is CASSIYPWRDLYEQYF.

This clonotype showed up just once. This chain uses TRBV19 with TRBJ2-6, with D perhaps TRBD1 or TRBD2 (5 bases each). This CDR3 is 17 amino acids long. The V end lost 11 bases, the J end lost 1 base, and 21 bases lay between the germline ends. Germline assignment: CDR1 LNHDA and CDR2 SQIVND (reference sequence). CDR3 amino acids: CASTRARGPSGANVLTF. The CDR3 nucleotides read TGTGCCTCGACGAGGGCTAGGGGCCCATCTGGGGCCAACGTCCTGACTTTC.

This clonotype was seen at least ten times. The chain has TRBV12-3 or TRBV12-4 and TRBJ1-6; 10 positions match TRBD1. This CDR3 spans 14 amino acids. V dropped 6 bases and J dropped 10; count of bases not matched to a gene: 6. The CDR3 loop is CASRPGQGNSPLHF. Written as DNA, the CDR3 is TGTGCCAGCAGGCCGGGACAGGGGAACTCACCCCTCCACTTT.

As regards this clonotype: The CDR3 does not end in the conserved phenylalanine or tryptophan, so this is likely a read error. The DNA is omitted, as the CDR3 cannot be located on it reliably, and the CDR3 follows TCRdb's listing. J is TRBJ1-6 and V is TRBV7-2. The CDR3 is 8 residues long, counting both termini. Germline V gene data show CDR1 as SGHTA and CDR2 as FQGNSA. CDR3 sequence reads: CASSPTNS.

V gene TRBV20-1 combines with J gene TRBJ1-1; possible D gene TRBD1, 6 bases. CDR1 is DFQATT, CDR2 SNEGSKA, per germline (reference sequence). The CDR3 length is 12 residues. With 4 bases removed from V and 7 bases from J, the gap between germline ends came to 13 bases. For the CDR3, the DNA is TGCAGTGCTACGGGACATCGGCTTGAAGCTTTCTTT. This sequence encodes CSATGHRLEAFF.

The genes are TRBV9 and TRBJ1-6; 10 bases match TRBD1. Germline values: CDR1 SGDLS, CDR2 YYNGEE. The CDR3 is 14 residues long. The trim removed 6 bases at V and 9 bases at J, leaving 6 bases unmatched. DNA for the CDR3: TGTGCCAGCACCGGGACAGGGGTCACTTCACCCCTCCACTTT. Its translation is CASTGTGVTSPLHF. Full variable domain (outside the CDR3, taken from reference TRBV9 and TRBJ1-6): DSGVTQTPKHLITATGQRVTLRCSPRSGDLSVYWYQQSLDQGLQFLIQYYNGEERAKGNILERFSAQQFPDLHSELNLSSLELGDSALYFCASTGTGVTSPLHFGNGTRLTVT.

Only a few counts were recorded for this clonotype. This chain uses TRBV12-3 or TRBV12-4 with TRBJ1-2, with D maybe TRBD1 (6 bases). V lost 2 bases to trimming and J lost 7 bases, with 20 bases between them. The length of the CDR3 is 16 residues. CDR3: CASSLSSGEGRVGYTF. The CDR3 DNA follows: TGTGCCAGCAGTTTAAGTTCAGGGGAGGGAAGAGTTGGCTACACCTTC.

This clonotype came up once. The chain has TRBV7-2 and TRBJ1-5; tentative D call: TRBD1 (5 bases). Germline assignment: CDR1 SGHTA and CDR2 FQGNSA. The V and J ends lost 5 bases and 5 bases respectively, with 19 bases between them. The CDR3 has 16 residues. The CDR3 spells CASSQDSVAQDQPQHF. As DNA, the CDR3 is TGTGCCAGCAGCCAAGATAGTGTGGCACAGGATCAGCCCCAGCATTTT. The full variable domain, in which reference TRBV7-2 and TRBJ1-5 provide the parts outside the CDR3, is GAGVSQSPSNKVTEKGKDVELRCDPISGHTALYWYRQSLGQGLEFLIYFQGNSAPDKSGLPSDRFSAERTGGSVSTLTIQRTQQEDSAVYLCASSQDSVAQDQPQHFGDGTRLSIL.

This clonotype was seen a few times. A clone one base away is much larger, so this may be a read error. The chain uses TRBV15 and TRBJ2-7, with no clear D. The CDR3 is made up of 13 amino acids. CDR1 is LNHNV, CDR2 YYDKDF, per germline (reference sequence). Deletions cut 3 bases from V and 3 bases from J, with 9 bases between. The DNA for the CDR3 is TGTGCCACCAGCAGGGGGTACCTCTACGAGCAGTACTTC. Translating gives CATSRGYLYEQYF.

There are a few counts of this clonotype. The chain links TRBV7-2 to TRBJ2-2, with 12 bases lining up with TRBD1. CDR1 is SGHTA, CDR2 FQGNSA, per germline. CDR3 length: 17 residues. Unmatched junction bases numbered 12, after V lost 9 bases and J lost 4 bases. The CDR3 here is CASSRFGTGGRTGELFF. In nucleotides, the CDR3 is TGTGCCAGTAGCCGCTTCGGGACAGGGGGCCGCACCGGGGAGCTGTTTTTT. Together with reference TRBV7-2 and TRBJ2-2, the CDR3 gives the full variable domain: GAGVSQSPSNKVTEKGKDVELRCDPISGHTALYWYRQSLGQGLEFLIYFQGNSAPDKSGLPSDRFSAERTGGSVSTLTIQRTQQEDSAVYLCASSRFGTGGRTGELFFGEGSRLTVL.

V usage is TRBV11-3 and J usage is TRBJ2-2; D may be TRBD1 or TRBD2 (6 bases each). CDR1 and CDR2 from the germline V gene are SGHNT and YENEEA. This CDR3 has 16 amino acids. Deletions cut 5 bases from V and 6 bases from J, with 19 bases between. The CDR3 here is CASSPGVAGVPGELFF. The CDR3 DNA reads TGTGCCAGCAGCCCGGGGGTCGCAGGGGTTCCCGGGGAGCTGTTTTTT.

The rearrangement uses TRBV7-2 and TRBJ1-6; 10 nucleotides agree with TRBD1. Unmatched junction bases numbered 7, after V lost 5 bases and J lost 9 bases. Germline V CDR1 and CDR2: SGHTA, FQGNSA. The CDR3 runs 15 residues. The CDR3 nucleotides read TGTGCCAGCAGCGCGGGGACAGGGGTTGTTTCACCCCTCCACTTT. Its translation is CASSAGTGVVSPLHF.

This clonotype was counted only a few times. V usage is TRBV5-8 and J usage is TRBJ2-5, with D possibly being TRBD2 (5 bases). Germline-derived CDR1 and CDR2 are SGHTS and YDEGEE. The V end lost 0 bases, the J end lost 1 base, and 13 bases lay between the germline ends. The length of the CDR3 is 16 residues. CDR3 in DNA: TGTGCCAGCAGCTTGGTTAGTGGGAGTGGCCAAGAGACCCAGTACTTC. It translates to CASSLVSGSGQETQYF.

This clonotype was detected many times. This sequence joins TRBV12-3 or TRBV12-4 and TRBJ1-5; no firm D call. This CDR3 is built from 12 residues. The V end was cut by 7 bases, the J end by 9 bases, with 13 bases between. This chain's CDR3 is CASTEGEMPQHF. The CDR3 DNA is TGTGCCAGCACCGAGGGTGAGATGCCCCAGCATTTT.

Many counts were recorded for this clonotype. The CDR3 is CASSLQGADQPQHF. The CDR3 nucleotides read TGTGCCAGCAGCTTACAGGGGGCTGACCAGCCCCAGCATTTT. The chain couples TRBV7-2 to TRBJ1-5; 8 bases map to TRBD1. Germline CDR1 and CDR2: SGHTA and FQGNSA. J gave up 7 bases and V 2 bases, and 4 bases lay outside the gene matches. The length of the CDR3 is 14 residues. The complete variable domain, with remaining parts taken from reference TRBV7-2 and TRBJ1-5, reads GAGVSQSPSNKVTEKGKDVELRCDPISGHTALYWYRQSLGQGLEFLIYFQGNSAPDKSGLPSDRFSAERTGGSVSTLTIQRTQQEDSAVYLCASSLQGADQPQHFGDGTRLSIL.

Notes on this clonotype: Since the CDR3 does not end with the conserved phenylalanine or tryptophan, this likely comes from a read error. The DNA is omitted, as the CDR3 cannot be located on it reliably, and the CDR3 follows TCRdb's listing. V and J are TRBV10-3 and TRBJ1-3. The CDR3 numbers 9 amino acids, ends counted. From germline, CDR1 is ENHRY and CDR2 SYGVKD. The CDR3 spells CASSGRANT.

In this sample, this clonotype turned up many times. The rearrangement links TRBV20-1 to TRBJ2-7; 8 bases fit TRBD1. This CDR3 contains 12 residues. Germline values: CDR1 DFQATT, CDR2 SNEGSKA (reference sequence). The trim removed 5 bases at V and 9 bases at J, leaving 9 bases unmatched. As DNA, the CDR3 is TGCAGTGCTGATCTGACAGGGGACGCGCAGTACTTC. As protein: CSADLTGDAQYF.